A single sample gave rise to the 29 T cell receptor beta chains below, sequenced in a study of T cell responses to AZD1222 COVID-19 vaccine. The data were produced by immunoSEQ multiplex PCR, yet TCRdb's version contains in-frame clones alone and is incomplete. Among around 140,000 clones listed, 80% to 90% were seen once. The sequencing used peripheral blood, collected on day 0 of AZD1222 vaccination. Every receptor here comes from an adult in good health.

V usage is TRBV30 and J usage is TRBJ1-3; 9 nucleotides align to TRBD1. Germline CDR1 is GTSNPN and CDR2 is SVGIG (reference sequence). The CDR3 extends over 13 amino acids. V lost 5 bases and J lost 9; bases outside the gene matches: 8. DNA for the CDR3: TGTGCCTGGTGTGGACAGGGGAGCGGCACCATATATTTT. It encodes CAWCGQGSGTIYF.

The chain combines TRBV11-1 with TRBJ1-5; D unresolved. The V and J ends lost 4 bases and 6 bases respectively, with 13 bases between them. The CDR3 totals 14 residues. Germline CDR1 reads SGHAT; CDR2 reads FQDESV (reference sequence). For the CDR3, the DNA is TGTGCCAGCAGCTCCGTCGAGGTCGGTCAGCCCCAGCATTTT. Translated, it gives CASSSVEVGQPQHF.

This chain joins TRBV6-5 and TRBJ1-6; 9 positions match TRBD1. This CDR3 has 14 amino acids. The junction had 4 bases not matched to a gene; V was cut back by 6 bases and J by 7 bases. Germline-derived CDR1 and CDR2 are MNHEY and SVGAGI. The CDR3 loop is CASRGDRANSPLHF. The DNA for the CDR3 is TGTGCCAGCAGGGGGGACAGGGCCAATTCACCCCTCCACTTT.

V gene TRBV5-4 combines with J gene TRBJ2-7, with D possibly being TRBD1 or TRBD2 (5 bases each). The germline V gene has CDR1 SGHNT and CDR2 YYREEE (reference sequence). Trimming removed 4 bases from V and 0 bases from J, with 14 bases in between. The CDR3 totals 15 residues. CDR3 protein: CASSLGLANSYEQYF. CDR3 DNA sequence: TGTGCCAGCAGCCTGGGGCTAGCCAACTCCTACGAGCAGTACTTC. Full variable domain (outside the CDR3, taken from reference TRBV5-4 and TRBJ2-7): ETGVTQSPTHLIKTRGQQVTLRCSSQSGHNTVSWYQQALGQGPQFIFQYYREEENGRGNFPPRFSGLQFPNYSSELNVNALELDDSALYLCASSLGLANSYEQYFGPGTRLTVT.

The V gene is TRBV19, the J gene TRBJ2-3; the D gene is possibly TRBD2 (5 bases). The CDR3 consists of 16 residues. The V gene's germline CDR1 is LNHDA and CDR2 SQIVND (reference sequence). The V end lost 3 bases, the J end lost 0 bases, and 13 bases lay between the germline ends. The CDR3 sequence: CASSISSASSTDTQYF. CDR3 sequence (DNA): TGTGCCAGTAGTATTAGTAGCGCCTCTAGCACAGATACGCAGTATTTT.

The chain employs TRBV24-1 and TRBJ2-1; TRBD1 matches 11 bases. Germline-derived CDR1 and CDR2 are KGHDR and SFDVKD. Trimming removed 4 bases from V and 7 bases from J; junction bases left unmatched: 8. The CDR3 is 16 amino acids. CDR3 bases: TGTGCCACCAGTGACCCGGGACAGGGGGTGGAAAATGAGCAGTTCTTC. As protein: CATSDPGQGVENEQFF.

V is TRBV19 and J is TRBJ2-1; tentatively, D is TRBD2 (5 bases). The V gene lost 5 bases and the J gene lost 15 bases, with 17 bases spanning the gap. The CDR3 is made up of 12 amino acids. The germline gives CDR1 LNHDA, CDR2 SQIVND (reference sequence). The CDR3 DNA follows: TGTGCCAGTAGTTCCGCCGGGAAAATGGGGTTCTTC. Translation: CASSSAGKMGFF.

With regard to this clone: The same CDR3 is also encoded by other DNA sequences in this sample. The V call is TRBV19, the J call TRBJ2-7; D assignment may be TRBD1 or TRBD2 (6 bases each). Per the germline V gene, CDR1 is LNHDA and CDR2 is SQIVND (reference sequence). The CDR3 length is 15 residues. The ends were cut back, 0 bases at V and 5 bases at J, with 14 bases in the middle. This chain's CDR3 is CASSIEGGRSDEQYF. Written as DNA, the CDR3 is TGTGCCAGTAGTATAGAAGGGGGGCGAAGCGACGAGCAGTACTTC.

The genes are TRBV7-2 and TRBJ2-7; D is uncertain. CDR3 size: 12 residues. CDR1 and CDR2 from the germline V gene are SGHTA and FQGNSA. V was cut by 2 bases and J by 4 bases, with 6 bases left in between. The CDR3 here is CASSLNQYEQYF. The DNA for the CDR3 is TGTGCCAGCAGCTTAAATCAATACGAGCAGTACTTC.

This chain links TRBV28 with TRBJ1-3, with D uncertain. V dropped 2 bases and J dropped 4 bases, with 9 bases sitting between them. The CDR3 is 14 residues long. Germline V gene sequence: CDR1 MDHEN, CDR2 SYDVKM. In DNA form, the CDR3 reads TGTGCCAGCAGTTTACCGCCTCAGGGAAACACCATATATTTT. This codes for CASSLPPQGNTIYF.

The chain links TRBV27 to TRBJ2-7; tentatively, D is TRBD2 (6 bases). V was trimmed by 2 bases and J by 4 bases, leaving 12 bases between them. CDR1 is MNHEY, CDR2 SMNVEV, per germline (reference sequence). The CDR3 extends over 14 amino acids. CDR3 amino acids: CASSLGVGGYEQYF. The CDR3 region has the DNA TGTGCCAGCAGTTTAGGAGTGGGGGGATACGAGCAGTACTTC.

This clone has a single count. The V call is TRBV25-1, the J call TRBJ2-2, with D tentatively TRBD1 (5 bases). Germline V gene sequence: CDR1 MGHDK, CDR2 SYGVNS. This CDR3 comprises 15 residues. V lost 1 base, J lost 8 bases, and 14 bases lay in between. In DNA form, the CDR3 reads TGTGCCAGCAGTGAATCGAAGGGGCTACTGGGGGAGCTGTTTTTT. This encodes CASSESKGLLGELFF.

The chain carries TRBV3-1 (or the pseudogene TRBV3-2) and TRBJ1-5, with D uncertain. The CDR3 extends over 14 amino acids. Germline V CDR1 and CDR2: LGHDT, YNNKEL (reference sequence). V was cut by 0 bases and J by 5 bases, with 8 bases left in between. The CDR3 DNA reads TGTGCCAGCAGCCAAGATGGAGGTGATCAGCCCCAGCATTTT. Translating gives CASSQDGGDQPQHF.

The chain is built from TRBV12-3 or TRBV12-4 and TRBJ1-2; 7 bases are a match to TRBD1. This CDR3 has 13 residues. V trimming: 9 bases; J trimming: 3 bases; junction bases outside the gene matches: 7. CDR3: CASNRQGHYGYTF. The CDR3 nucleotides are TGTGCCAGTAATAGACAGGGACACTATGGCTACACCTTC.

This clone was observed a single time. This sequence joins TRBV7-2 and TRBJ2-3, with no clear D. Germline values: CDR1 SGHTA, CDR2 FQGNSA. This CDR3 spans 14 amino acids. V was trimmed by 2 bases and J by 1 base, leaving 7 bases between them. The CDR3 loop is CASSLSTGTDTQYF. In DNA form, the CDR3 reads TGTGCCAGCAGCTTATCAACAGGCACAGATACGCAGTATTTT. The full variable domain, rest sourced from reference TRBV7-2 and TRBJ2-3, is GAGVSQSPSNKVTEKGKDVELRCDPISGHTALYWYRQSLGQGLEFLIYFQGNSAPDKSGLPSDRFSAERTGGSVSTLTIQRTQQEDSAVYLCASSLSTGTDTQYFGPGTRLTVL.

The chain recombines TRBV27 with TRBJ2-2; TRBD2 agrees at 12 bases. Germline values: CDR1 MNHEY, CDR2 SMNVEV (reference sequence). V lost 8 bases and J lost 7; bases outside the gene matches: 5. The CDR3 is 14 residues long. The CDR3 bases are TGTGCCAGCTCACTAGCGGGAGGCGTCGGGGAGCTGTTTTTT. Its translation: CASSLAGGVGELFF.

The table lists this clone with a few counts. The chain couples TRBV27 to TRBJ2-7; D is perhaps TRBD1 (6 bases). Germline CDR1 and CDR2: MNHEY and SMNVEV (reference sequence). The CDR3 is 16 residues long. The V end was cut by 3 bases, the J end by 3 bases, with 18 bases between. The CDR3 coding sequence is TGTGCCAGCAGTTTTCACAGGGCCCTTGAGGGCTACGAGCAGTACTTC. It specifies CASSFHRALEGYEQYF.

The rearrangement uses TRBV3-1 (or the pseudogene TRBV3-2) and TRBJ2-3; 8 nucleotides line up with TRBD2. CDR3 length equals 15 residues. The germline gives CDR1 LGHDT, CDR2 YNNKEL (reference sequence). V shed 0 bases and J 4 bases; nucleotides not matched to a gene: 3. CDR3 nucleotides: TGTGCCAGCAGCCAAGACGCAGCGGGGGCAGATACGCAGTATTTT. It encodes CASSQDAAGADTQYF.

In DNA form, the CDR3 reads TGTGCCAGCAGTCCGGATGCTCGGGATCAGCCCCAGCATTTT. Its translation is CASSPDARDQPQHF. This chain joins TRBV2 and TRBJ1-5; D uncertain. Germline lookup yields CDR1 SNHLY and CDR2 FYNNEI. CDR3 size: 14 residues. Trimming removed 5 bases at V and 5 bases at J, with 13 bases between.

Comments on this clone: Other DNA sequences in this specimen translate into the identical CDR3. V is TRBV6-5 and J is TRBJ2-2, with D uncertain. V lost 2 bases, J lost 1 base, and 5 bases lay in between. CDR1 MNHEY and CDR2 SVGAGI come from the germline V gene. This CDR3 is 14 amino acids long. The CDR3 sequence is CASSYTGNTGELFF. The CDR3 DNA is TGTGCCAGCAGTTACACGGGGAACACCGGGGAGCTGTTTTTT.

The V call is TRBV10-1, the J call TRBJ2-3; D remains ambiguous. The germline V gene encodes CDR1 WNHNN and CDR2 SYGVQD (reference sequence). The CDR3 is 14 residues long. Deletions cut 0 bases from V and 3 bases from J, with 7 bases between. The CDR3 DNA follows: TGCGCCAGCAGTGAGTCGGGAAGAACAGATACGCAGTATTTT. Amino acids: CASSESGRTDTQYF.

V gene TRBV5-1 combines with J gene TRBJ2-7, with TRBD1 matching over 9 bases. Germline V gene data show CDR1 as SGHRS and CDR2 as YFSETQ. V was pared by 3 bases and J by 3 bases, with 13 bases of the junction left unmatched. There are 17 residues in the CDR3. CDR3 region: CASSWGGQGKGIYEQYF. The DNA of the CDR3 is TGCGCCAGCAGCTGGGGCGGACAGGGGAAAGGGATCTACGAGCAGTACTTC.

This chain connects TRBV18 to TRBJ2-5; D not certain. There are 12 residues in the CDR3. Germline V CDR1 and CDR2: KGHSH, LQKENI. V was clipped by 0 bases and J by 5 bases, with 4 bases between them. CDR3 loop: CASSPPWETQYF. Here the CDR3 DNA reads TGTGCCAGCTCACCACCTTGGGAGACCCAGTACTTC.

This clone was seen a handful of times. The rearrangement links TRBV28 to TRBJ2-5; maybe TRBD2 (5 bases). This CDR3 comprises 19 residues. Trimming left V 0 bases short and J 2 bases short, with 22 bases between. Per the germline V gene, CDR1 is MDHEN and CDR2 is SYDVKM. CDR3 residues: CASSLWYGTQDLAQETQYF. CDR3 DNA sequence: TGTGCCAGCAGTTTATGGTACGGTACCCAAGACCTAGCACAAGAGACCCAGTACTTC.

This rearrangement joins TRBV4-1 to TRBJ1-5, with TRBD1 identical over 8 bases. V shed 4 bases and J 0 bases; nucleotides not matched to a gene: 11. Germline CDR1 reads MGHRA; CDR2 reads YSYEKL. There are 18 residues in the CDR3. DNA for the CDR3: TGCGCCAGCAGCCCCACCGGGACAGGATTTAATAGCAATCAGCCCCAGCATTTT. Protein product: CASSPTGTGFNSNQPQHF.

The chain employs TRBV2 and TRBJ2-7, with 8 bases lining up with TRBD1. Losses at the gene ends were 6 bases for V and 1 base for J; bases not matched to a gene: 5. The CDR3 length is 14 residues. CDR1 and CDR2 (germline): SNHLY, FYNNEI. CDR3 sequence: CASSGQGLSYEQYF. The CDR3 region has the DNA TGTGCCAGCAGCGGACAGGGACTGTCCTACGAGCAGTACTTC. The full variable domain, in which reference TRBV2 and TRBJ2-7 provide the parts outside the CDR3, is EPEVTQTPSHQVTQMGQEVILRCVPISNHLYFYWYRQILGQKVEFLVSFYNNEISEKSEIFDDQFSVERPDGSNFTLKIRSTKLEDSAMYFCASSGQGLSYEQYFGPGTRLTVT.

J is TRBJ1-1 and V is TRBV4-2; tentative D call: TRBD1 (5 bases). The length of the CDR3 is 14 residues. V lost 2 bases, J lost 2 bases, and 9 bases lay in between. Germline V gene sequence: CDR1 LGHNA, CDR2 YNFKEQ. CDR3 DNA sequence: TGTGCCAGCAGCCAACCGACAGAAAACACTGAAGCTTTCTTT. Protein product: CASSQPTENTEAFF.

This clone was seen a single time. The chain couples TRBV3-1 (or the pseudogene TRBV3-2) to TRBJ2-5; tentative D call: TRBD1 (5 bases). The V and J ends lost 6 bases and 5 bases respectively, with 13 bases between them. Germline CDR1 reads LGHDT; CDR2 reads YNNKEL (reference sequence). The CDR3 contains 13 residues. CDR3 region: CASRPRGRETQYF. In DNA, the CDR3 is TGTGCCAGCAGGCCAAGGGGTAGGGAGACCCAGTACTTC.

V usage is TRBV7-2 and J usage is TRBJ1-2; D unclear. Trimming removed 4 bases at V and 6 bases at J, with 12 bases between. The CDR3 spans 13 residues. The V gene's germline CDR1 is SGHTA and CDR2 FQGNSA. In DNA form, the CDR3 reads TGTGCCAGCAGCTCCGACACGGGGAATGGCTACACCTTC. It translates to CASSSDTGNGYTF.